The 18 T cell receptor beta chains reported below all come from one sample, sequenced in a study of Ad26.COV2.S vaccination and SARS-CoV-2 variants. TCRdb's copy holds only in-frame clones and misses some; the assay was immunoSEQ multiplex PCR. The top ten hold around 6.4% of the sample, which has hundreds of thousands of clones, less than 90% seen once. The treatment here: around 19 received Ad26.COV2.S at low or high dose, single or two shots; about 5 received placebo; per-sample allocation not given. Day 63 following the first vaccine or placebo injection was when the samples were taken. The source material was peripheral blood, sampled in a trial of Ad26.COV2.S vaccine versus placebo. These receptors were taken from a person aged 18-60 years who received the Ad26.COV2.S COVID-19 vaccine or a placebo.

This chain links TRBV19 with TRBJ2-3, with D uncertain. The CDR3 runs 13 residues. The germline V and J ends were trimmed by 5 bases and 0 bases, with 6 bases remaining between them. Looked up from germline, CDR1 is LNHDA and CDR2 is SQIVND (reference sequence). In DNA form, the CDR3 reads TGTGCCAGTAGTGACATTAGCACAGATACGCAGTATTTT. The encoded protein is CASSDISTDTQYF.

V is TRBV25-1 and J is TRBJ2-2; TRBD1 is a possible D gene (6 bases). Germline-derived CDR1 and CDR2 are MGHDK and SYGVNS. V was clipped by 7 bases and J by 6 bases, with 12 bases between them. The CDR3 runs to 13 residues. CDR3 protein: CASNREGAGELFF. Written as DNA, the CDR3 is TGTGCCAGCAACAGGGAAGGAGCCGGGGAGCTGTTTTTT.

With respect to this clone: The identical CDR3 is also encoded by other nucleotide sequences in the sample. The chain joins TRBV28 to TRBJ2-3; D gene uncertain. Trimming took 6 bases from V and 0 from J, leaving 4 bases between them. This CDR3 has 12 residues. Germline V gene lookup returns CDR1 MDHEN and CDR2 SYDVKM. In DNA, the CDR3 is TGTGCCAGCAGCACTAGCACAGATACGCAGTATTTT. Amino acids: CASSTSTDTQYF.

The chain couples TRBV14 to TRBJ2-3; D may be TRBD1 (5 bases). Germline CDR1 reads SGHDN; CDR2 reads FVKESK. The CDR3 loop spans 15 amino acids. The V end was cut by 1 base, the J end by 1 base, with 9 bases between. The CDR3 sequence: CASSQVQGGTDTQYF. For the CDR3, the DNA is TGTGCCAGCAGCCAAGTCCAAGGGGGCACAGATACGCAGTATTTT.

Here the CDR3 DNA reads TGTGCCATCAGTGAGGCGGGGAGGGACCATGGCTATGGCTACACCTTC. Encoded protein: CAISEAGRDHGYGYTF. V is TRBV10-3 and J is TRBJ1-2, with a possible D match to TRBD1 (5 bases). Germline loops: CDR1 ENHRY, CDR2 SYGVKD. The CDR3 contains 16 residues. The V end lost 2 bases, the J end lost 4 bases, and 17 bases lay between the germline ends.

The chain is built from TRBV3-1 (or the pseudogene TRBV3-2) and TRBJ2-5; TRBD1 or TRBD2 may be the D gene (5 bases each). This CDR3 has 12 amino acids. The V and J ends lost 4 bases and 8 bases respectively, with 11 bases between them. The germline gives CDR1 LGHDT, CDR2 YNNKEL (reference sequence). CDR3 nucleotides: TGTGCCAGCAGCCGGGACCAACATACCCAGTACTTC. It codes for CASSRDQHTQYF.

This chain joins TRBV28 and TRBJ2-1; 9 positions match TRBD2. CDR1 MDHEN and CDR2 SYDVKM come from the germline V gene. The CDR3 consists of 16 residues. V gave up 2 bases and J gave up 6 bases; unmatched junction bases: 8. The CDR3 sequence: CASSLGGREGVNEQFF. The DNA of the CDR3 is TGTGCCAGCAGTTTAGGTGGGCGGGAGGGCGTCAATGAGCAGTTCTTC.

The chain joins TRBV4-2 to TRBJ1-6; no firm D call. Germline V gene data show CDR1 as LGHNA and CDR2 as YNFKEQ. This CDR3 spans 14 amino acids. V shed 3 bases and J shed 6 bases, with 9 bases lying between them. The CDR3 nucleotides are TGTGCCAGCAGCCACGGACTGAGTAATTCACCCCTCCACTTT. Residues: CASSHGLSNSPLHF.

The chain links TRBV3-1 (or the pseudogene TRBV3-2) to TRBJ2-5, with D perhaps TRBD2 (5 bases). The ends were cut back, 3 bases at V and 5 bases at J, with 19 bases in the middle. The germline gives CDR1 LGHDT, CDR2 YNNKEL (reference sequence). The CDR3 is 16 amino acids. CDR3 amino acids: CASSHRKTRAAETQYF. The CDR3 DNA sequence: TGTGCCAGCAGCCATCGTAAGACGAGGGCTGCGGAGACCCAGTACTTC.

The V call is TRBV28, the J call TRBJ1-2; 7 bases agree with TRBD1. CDR3 length: 15 amino acids. Unmatched junction bases numbered 12, after V lost 7 bases and J lost 4 bases. CDR1 and CDR2 (germline): MDHEN, SYDVKM. In nucleotides, the CDR3 is TGTGCCAGCATACTCAGGGGGGCAAGTAGCTATGGCTACACCTTC. Encoded protein: CASILRGASSYGYTF.

The V gene is TRBV9, the J gene TRBJ2-3; the D gene is possibly TRBD2 (5 bases). CDR3 length equals 16 residues. Between the trimmed V and J ends, which lost 3 bases and 1 base, there was a span of 15 bases. The germline V gene has CDR1 SGDLS and CDR2 YYNGEE. This CDR3 reads CASSAGLPDGTDTQYF. The CDR3 region has the DNA TGTGCCAGCAGCGCCGGACTCCCCGATGGCACAGATACGCAGTATTTT.

The J gene is TRBJ2-3, the V gene TRBV2; 12 bases match TRBD2. The CDR3 consists of 14 residues. CDR1 and CDR2 (germline): SNHLY, FYNNEI. J gave up 4 bases and V 6 bases, and 2 bases lay outside the gene matches. The CDR3 region has the DNA TGTGCCAGCAGCACTAGCGGGAGGCCAGATACGCAGTATTTT. Encoded protein: CASSTSGRPDTQYF.

This clone was seen only a few times. The chain joins TRBV5-5 to TRBJ2-3; the match to TRBD1 covers 8 bases. The CDR3 is 16 residues long. Germline V gene data show CDR1 as SGHKS and CDR2 as YYEKEE (reference sequence). Losses at the gene ends were 0 bases for V and 3 bases for J; bases not matched to a gene: 6. CDR3 in amino acids: CASSLAHRTGTDTQYF. The DNA for the CDR3 is TGTGCCAGCAGCTTGGCCCATCGGACAGGGACAGATACGCAGTATTTT.

The J gene is TRBJ2-1, the V gene TRBV7-2, with D maybe TRBD1 (5 bases). The CDR3 is 14 amino acids. CDR1 is SGHTA and CDR2 is FQGNSA in the germline V gene. V lost 9 bases and J lost 0, with 12 bases in between. The CDR3 nucleotides are TGTGCCAGTACGACAGACAGCTCCTACAATGAGCAGTTCTTC. It yields the protein CASTTDSSYNEQFF.

V is TRBV14 and J is TRBJ2-7, with 7 bases lining up with TRBD2. Trimming cost V 3 bases and J 2 bases; bases outside gene matches: 1. This CDR3 comprises 13 residues. CDR1 is SGHDN, CDR2 FVKESK, per germline. This chain's CDR3 is CASSQGGTYEQYF. The CDR3 DNA reads as TGTGCCAGCAGCCAGGGGGGGACCTACGAGCAGTACTTC.

The chain joins TRBV6-2 or TRBV6-3 to TRBJ1-5, with D possibly matching TRBD1 (6 bases). The CDR3 is 19 amino acids. Germline CDR1 and CDR2: MNHEY and SVGEGT. V gave up 5 bases and J gave up 0 bases, with 23 bases separating them. Written as DNA, the CDR3 is TGTGCCAGCAGTGTAGGACCAAAAGGGGACATATATAGCAATCAGCCCCAGCATTTT. Protein: CASSVGPKGDIYSNQPQHF.

The chain has TRBV9 and TRBJ1-5; D unresolved. V dropped 3 bases and J dropped 5 bases, with 9 bases sitting between them. The CDR3 consists of 13 residues. Germline V gene data show CDR1 as SGDLS and CDR2 as YYNGEE. The CDR3 DNA reads TGTGCCAGCAGCGAAAATTTCGATCAGCCCCAGCATTTT. Translating it yields CASSENFDQPQHF.

J is TRBJ2-5 and V is TRBV3-1 (or the pseudogene TRBV3-2); unclear D gene. The CDR3 has 9 amino acids. V was pared by 4 bases and J by 13 bases, with 7 bases between. Germline values: CDR1 LGHDT, CDR2 YNNKEL (reference sequence). The CDR3: CASSPGLYF. CDR3 nucleotides: TGTGCCAGCAGCCCAGGCCTGTACTTC.